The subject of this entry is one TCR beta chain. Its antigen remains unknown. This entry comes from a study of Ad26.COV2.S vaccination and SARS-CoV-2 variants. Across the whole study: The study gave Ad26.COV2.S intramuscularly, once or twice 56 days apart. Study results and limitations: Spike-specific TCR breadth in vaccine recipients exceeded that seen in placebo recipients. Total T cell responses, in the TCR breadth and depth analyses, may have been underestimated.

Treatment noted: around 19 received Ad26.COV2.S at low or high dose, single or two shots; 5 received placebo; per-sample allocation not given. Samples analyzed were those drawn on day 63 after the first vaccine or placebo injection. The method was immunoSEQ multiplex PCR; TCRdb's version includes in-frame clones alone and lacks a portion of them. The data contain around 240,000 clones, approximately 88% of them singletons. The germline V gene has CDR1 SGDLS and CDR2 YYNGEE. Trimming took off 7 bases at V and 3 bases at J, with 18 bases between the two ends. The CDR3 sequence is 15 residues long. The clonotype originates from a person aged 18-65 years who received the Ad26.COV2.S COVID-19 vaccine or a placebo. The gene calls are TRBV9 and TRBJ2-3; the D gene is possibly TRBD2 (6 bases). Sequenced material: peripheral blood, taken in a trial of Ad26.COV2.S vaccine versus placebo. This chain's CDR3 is CASATGSGWTDTQYF. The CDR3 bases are TGTGCCAGCGCCACCGGGAGCGGGTGGACAGATACGCAGTATTTT.